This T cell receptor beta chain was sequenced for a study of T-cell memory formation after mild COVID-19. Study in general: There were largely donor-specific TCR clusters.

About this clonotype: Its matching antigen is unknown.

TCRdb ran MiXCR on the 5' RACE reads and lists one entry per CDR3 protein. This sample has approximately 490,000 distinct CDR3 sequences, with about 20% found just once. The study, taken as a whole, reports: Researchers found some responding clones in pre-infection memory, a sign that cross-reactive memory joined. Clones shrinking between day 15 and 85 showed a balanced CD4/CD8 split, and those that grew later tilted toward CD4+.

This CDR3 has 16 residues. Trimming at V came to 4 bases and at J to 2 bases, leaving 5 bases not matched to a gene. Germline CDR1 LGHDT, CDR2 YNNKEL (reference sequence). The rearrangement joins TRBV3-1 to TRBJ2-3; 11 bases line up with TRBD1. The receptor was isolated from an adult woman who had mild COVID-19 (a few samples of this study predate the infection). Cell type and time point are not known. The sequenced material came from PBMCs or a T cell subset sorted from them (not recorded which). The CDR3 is CASSLGTGGPTDTQYF. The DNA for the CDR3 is TGTGCCAGCAGCCTCGGGACAGGGGGACCCACAGATACGCAGTATTTT.